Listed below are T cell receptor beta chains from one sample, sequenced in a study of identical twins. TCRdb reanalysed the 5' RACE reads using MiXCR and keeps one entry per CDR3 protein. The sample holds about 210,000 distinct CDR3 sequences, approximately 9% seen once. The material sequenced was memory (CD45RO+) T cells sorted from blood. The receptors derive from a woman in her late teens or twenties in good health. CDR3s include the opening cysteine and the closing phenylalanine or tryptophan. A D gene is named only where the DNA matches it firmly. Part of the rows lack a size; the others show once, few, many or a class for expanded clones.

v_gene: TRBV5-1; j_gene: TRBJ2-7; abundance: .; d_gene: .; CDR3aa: CASSQGTHEQYF; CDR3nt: TGCGCCAGCAGTCAGGGGACCCACGAGCAGTACTTC
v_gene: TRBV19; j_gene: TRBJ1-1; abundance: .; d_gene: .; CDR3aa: CASSVAGPLMNTEAFF; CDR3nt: TGTGCCAGTAGTGTCGCAGGACCCCTCATGAACACTGAAGCTTTCTTT
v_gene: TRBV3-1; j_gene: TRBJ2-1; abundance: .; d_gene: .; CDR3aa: CASSQMDSNEQFF; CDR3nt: TGTGCCAGCAGCCAAATGGACAGCAATGAGCAGTTCTTC
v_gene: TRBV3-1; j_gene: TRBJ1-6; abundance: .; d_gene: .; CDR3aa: CASSQRTQGLLDSPLHF; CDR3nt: TGTGCCAGCAGCCAGCGGACGCAGGGGCTGTTAGATTCACCCCTCCACTTT
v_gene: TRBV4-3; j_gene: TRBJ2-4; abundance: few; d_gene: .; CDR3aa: CASSQERAVATKNIQYF; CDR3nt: TGCGCCAGCAGCCAAGAACGGGCGGTCGCGACCAAAAACATTCAGTACTTC
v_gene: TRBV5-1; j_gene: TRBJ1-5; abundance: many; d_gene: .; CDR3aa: CASSFDSNQPQHF; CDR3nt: TGCGCCAGCAGCTTCGACAGCAATCAGCCCCAGCATTTT
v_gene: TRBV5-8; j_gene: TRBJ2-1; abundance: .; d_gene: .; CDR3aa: CARSLALRPEQFF; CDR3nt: TGTGCCAGGAGCCTTGCGCTTAGACCTGAGCAGTTCTTC
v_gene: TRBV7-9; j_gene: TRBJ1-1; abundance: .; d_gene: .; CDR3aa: CASSPARGAGTEAFF; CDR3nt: TGTGCCAGCAGCCCCGCGCGGGGGGCGGGGACTGAAGCTTTCTTT
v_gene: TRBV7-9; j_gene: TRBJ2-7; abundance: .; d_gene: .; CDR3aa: CASSSTRGLGEQYF; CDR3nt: TGTGCCAGCAGCTCTACTAGGGGGTTAGGCGAGCAGTACTTC
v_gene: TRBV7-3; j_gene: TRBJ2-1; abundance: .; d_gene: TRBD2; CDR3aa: CASSLTPAGGWNEQFF; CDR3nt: TGTGCCAGCAGCCTGACCCCAGCGGGGGGGTGGAATGAGCAGTTCTTC
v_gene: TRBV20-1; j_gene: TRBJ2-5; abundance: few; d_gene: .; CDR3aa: CSARGAGIRETQYF; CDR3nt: TGCAGTGCTAGAGGCGCGGGTATTCGGGAGACCCAGTACTTC
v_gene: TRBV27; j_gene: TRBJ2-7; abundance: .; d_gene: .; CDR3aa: CASREGGSFSSYEQYF; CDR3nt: TGTGCCAGCAGGGAGGGAGGCTCTTTTAGCTCCTACGAGCAGTACTTC
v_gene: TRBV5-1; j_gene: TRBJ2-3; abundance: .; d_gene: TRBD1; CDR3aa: CASSGRDRATDTQYF; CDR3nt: TGCGCCAGCAGCGGCCGGGACAGGGCCACAGATACGCAGTATTTT
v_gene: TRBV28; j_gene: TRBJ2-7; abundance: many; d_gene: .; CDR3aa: CASSRTVASYEQYF; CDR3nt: TGTGCCAGCAGTCGGACAGTAGCCTCCTACGAGCAGTACTTC
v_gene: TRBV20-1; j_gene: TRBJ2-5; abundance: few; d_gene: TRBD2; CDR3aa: CSARDLAGSSETQYF; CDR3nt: TGCAGTGCTAGAGACCTAGCGGGATCGTCAGAGACCCAGTACTTC
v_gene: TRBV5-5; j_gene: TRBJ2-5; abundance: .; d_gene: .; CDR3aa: CASSLGQGLQTQYF; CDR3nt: TGTGCCAGCAGCTTGGGGCAGGGGTTACAGACCCAGTACTTC
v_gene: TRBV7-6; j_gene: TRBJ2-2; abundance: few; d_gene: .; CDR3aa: CASSLRSKNTGELFF; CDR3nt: TGTGCCAGCAGCTTAAGGTCGAAGAACACCGGGGAGCTGTTTTTT
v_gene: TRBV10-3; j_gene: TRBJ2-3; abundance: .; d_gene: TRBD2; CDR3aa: CAISERWTSGSTDTQYF; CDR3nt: TGTGCCATCAGTGAGCGCTGGACTAGCGGCAGCACAGATACGCAGTATTTT
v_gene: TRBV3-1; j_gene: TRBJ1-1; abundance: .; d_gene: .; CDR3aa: CASLQFGKSTEAFF; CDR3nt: TGTGCCAGCCTTCAGTTCGGTAAGTCCACTGAAGCTTTCTTT
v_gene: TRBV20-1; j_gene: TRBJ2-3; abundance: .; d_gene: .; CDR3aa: CSAPDMAPDTQYF; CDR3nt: TGCAGTGCGCCTGATATGGCCCCAGATACGCAGTATTTT
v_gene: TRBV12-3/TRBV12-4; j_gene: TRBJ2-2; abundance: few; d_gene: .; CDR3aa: CASSFLALSGELFF; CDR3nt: TGTGCCAGCAGTTTTCTAGCGCTATCCGGGGAGCTGTTTTTT
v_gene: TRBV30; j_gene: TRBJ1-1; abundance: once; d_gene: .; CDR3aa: CAWSVDPSGNTEAFF; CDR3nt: TGTGCCTGGAGTGTCGACCCCAGTGGGAACACTGAAGCTTTCTTT
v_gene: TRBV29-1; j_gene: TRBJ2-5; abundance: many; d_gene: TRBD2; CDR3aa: CSVGGASGQETQYF; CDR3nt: TGCAGCGTTGGAGGGGCTAGCGGGCAAGAGACCCAGTACTTC
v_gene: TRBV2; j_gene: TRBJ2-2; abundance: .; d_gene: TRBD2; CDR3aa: CASRKGTSGGTGELFF; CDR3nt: TGTGCCAGCAGGAAAGGGACTAGCGGGGGGACCGGGGAGCTGTTTTTT
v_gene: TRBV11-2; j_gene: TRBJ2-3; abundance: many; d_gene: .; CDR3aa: CASSAGTDTQYF; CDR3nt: TGTGCCAGCAGCGCGGGCACAGATACGCAGTATTTT
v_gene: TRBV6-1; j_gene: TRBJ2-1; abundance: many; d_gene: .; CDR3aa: CASRSQDFYEQFF; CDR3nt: TGTGCCAGCAGATCACAGGATTTCTATGAGCAGTTCTTC
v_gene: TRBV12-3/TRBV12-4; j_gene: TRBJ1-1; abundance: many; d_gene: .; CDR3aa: CASSFGVEAEAFF; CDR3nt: TGTGCCAGCAGTTTCGGGGTAGAGGCTGAAGCTTTCTTT